Listed below are T cell receptor beta chains from one sample, sequenced in a study of identical twins. TCRdb passed the 5' RACE reads through MiXCR, listing each CDR3 protein once. The profile shows about 1.7 million distinct CDR3 sequences, 32% of them singletons. Specimen: cord blood. Receptors originate from a newborn girl in good health. Each CDR3 is given with its conserved first and last residue. D genes are given only for firm matches. Size values are once, few and many counts, or a class for expanded clones, and some rows have none.

TRBD2 | TRBJ2-1 | many | TRBV20-1 | CSARPSGSFYNEQFF | TGCAGTGCTAGACCTAGCGGGAGCTTCTACAATGAGCAGTTCTTC
TRBD2 | TRBJ2-3 | NA | TRBV6-5 | CASSLSGRESDTQYF | TGTGCCAGCAGTCTCAGCGGGAGGGAGTCAGATACGCAGTATTTT
TRBD2 | TRBJ2-7 | NA | TRBV12-5 | CASGLSLAGPSHEQYF | TGTGCTAGTGGTTTGTCCCTAGCGGGGCCCTCCCACGAGCAGTACTTC
TRBD2 | TRBJ2-1 | few | TRBV12-5 | CASGLRGLAGTWSEQFF | TGTGCTAGTGGTTTGCGGGGACTAGCGGGGACCTGGTCGGAGCAGTTCTTC
NA | TRBJ2-7 | few | TRBV27 | CASSFGGGNYEQYF | TGTGCCAGCAGTTTCGGTGGCGGGAACTACGAGCAGTACTTC
NA | TRBJ2-3 | NA | TRBV3-1 | CASSPPDYCTDTQYF | TGTGCCAGCAGCCCCCCGGACTACTGCACAGATACGCAGTATTTT
TRBD1 | TRBJ1-2 | NA | TRBV20-1 | CSAASPGQGSNYGYTF | TGCAGTGCCGCGAGTCCGGGACAGGGGTCCAACTATGGCTACACCTTC
NA | TRBJ1-1 | NA | TRBV5-4 | CASSSSLHREVNTEAFF | TGTGCCAGCAGCTCAAGCCTTCATCGGGAGGTGAACACTGAAGCTTTCTTT
TRBD2 | TRBJ2-6 | NA | TRBV6-2/TRBV6-3 | CASSYAIAGGISGANVLTF | TGTGCCAGCAGTTACGCGATAGCGGGGGGGATCTCTGGGGCCAACGTCCTGACTTTC
TRBD2 | TRBJ2-5 | NA | TRBV7-2 | CASKLGLAKETQYF | TGTGCCAGCAAGCTGGGACTAGCCAAAGAGACCCAGTACTTC
NA | TRBJ2-3 | NA | TRBV25-1 | CASSEYASGGSTNTQYF | TGTGCCAGCAGTGAATATGCGAGCGGCGGAAGCACAAATACGCAGTATTTT
TRBD2 | TRBJ2-7 | NA | TRBV6-5 | CASSYSKGSGFYEQYF | TGTGCCAGCAGTTACTCGAAGGGTAGCGGGTTCTACGAGCAGTACTTC
NA | TRBJ2-5 | few | TRBV10-1 | CASSGDKGQYF | TGCGCCAGCAGTGGAGACAAGGGGCAGTACTTC
NA | TRBJ2-1 | many | TRBV9 | CASSVVAGAYNEQFF | TGTGCCAGCAGCGTAGTGGCAGGGGCCTACAATGAGCAGTTCTTC
TRBD1 | TRBJ2-1 | few | TRBV19 | CASNRDSYNEQFF | TGTGCCAGTAACCGGGACAGTTACAATGAGCAGTTCTTC
TRBD1 | TRBJ2-5 | many | TRBV29-1 | CSVTGVFWETQYF | TGCAGCGTGACAGGGGTGTTTTGGGAGACCCAGTACTTC
NA | TRBJ2-6 | few | TRBV29-1 | CSALDSGANVLTF | TGCAGCGCCCTAGACTCTGGGGCCAACGTCCTGACTTTC
TRBD2 | TRBJ2-3 | many | TRBV5-1 | CASSLAGASTDTQYF | TGTGCCAGCAGCTTAGCGGGAGCTAGCACAGATACGCAGTATTTT
TRBD1 | TRBJ1-1 | few | TRBV3-1 | CASSPGQTLGYTEAFF | TGTGCCAGCAGCCCGGGACAGACCCTGGGGTACACTGAAGCTTTCTTT
TRBD2 | TRBJ2-7 | few | TRBV11-2 | CASSRRSSGSYEQYF | TGTGCCAGCAGCCGAAGATCTAGCGGGTCCTACGAGCAGTACTTC
NA | TRBJ2-2 | NA | TRBV29-1 | CSVDRTDSNTGELFF | TGCAGCGTTGACCGGACGGATTCGAACACCGGGGAGCTGTTTTTT
TRBD2 | TRBJ2-5 | many | TRBV10-3 | CAISESRLAGAIQETQYF | TGTGCCATCAGTGAGTCGCGTCTAGCGGGTGCCATACAAGAGACCCAGTACTTC
NA | TRBJ2-5 | NA | TRBV20-1 | CSACSFGERHNERYF | TGCAGTGCTTGTAGCTTTGGAGAAAGGCACAATGAGCGGTACTTC
NA | TRBJ2-5 | NA | TRBV12-5 | CASGLVQETQYF | TGCGCTAGTGGTTTGGTTCAAGAGACCCAGTACTTC
NA | TRBJ2-7 | few | TRBV28 | CASSLWGLAYEQYF | TGTGCCAGCAGTTTATGGGGACTTGCCTACGAGCAGTACTTC
NA | TRBJ1-1 | NA | TRBV29-1 | CSVGGGRAEAFF | TGCAGCGTTGGGGGAGGGCGGGCTGAAGCTTTCTTT
NA | TRBJ2-7 | few | TRBV20-1 | CSARDLRRTSYEQYF | TGCAGTGCTAGAGATCTTCGGCGGACTTCCTACGAGCAGTACTTC
NA | TRBJ2-5 | few | TRBV14 | CASSSFREETQYF | TGTGCCAGCAGCTCTTTTAGAGAAGAGACCCAGTACTTC
TRBD2 | TRBJ2-1 | NA | TRBV28 | CASRDGTSGIYNEQFF | TGTGCCAGCAGAGACGGGACTAGCGGGATTTACAATGAGCAGTTCTTC
NA | TRBJ2-3 | NA | TRBV20-1 | CSASLSSTDTQYF | TGCAGTGCTAGCTTGTCTAGCACAGATACGCAGTATTTT
TRBD2 | TRBJ2-7 | NA | TRBV7-2 | CASSFEASGRVGEQYF | TGTGCCAGCAGCTTTGAGGCTAGCGGGAGGGTAGGGGAGCAGTACTTC
TRBD2 | TRBJ2-7 | few | TRBV4-2 | CASSQVAGGEIYPYEQYF | TGTGCCAGCAGCCAAGTAGCGGGGGGCGAAATTTATCCCTACGAGCAGTACTTC
TRBD2 | TRBJ2-2 | NA | TRBV6-5 | CASSYGTSGTNTGELFF | TGTGCCAGCAGTTACGGGACTAGCGGAACGAACACCGGGGAGCTGTTTTTT
NA | TRBJ2-3 | few | TRBV12-3/TRBV12-4 | CASSLVRQAPADTQYF | TGTGCCAGCAGTTTAGTTCGACAGGCCCCCGCAGATACGCAGTATTTT
NA | TRBJ1-1 | few | TRBV15 | CATSRENTEAFF | TGTGCCACCAGCAGAGAAAACACTGAAGCTTTCTTT
NA | TRBJ2-1 | NA | TRBV20-1 | CSARDTQRLANEQFF | TGCAGTGCTAGAGATACTCAGAGGCTGGCGAATGAGCAGTTCTTC
TRBD2 | TRBJ2-3 | once | TRBV12-3/TRBV12-4 | CASSLERGGATQYF | TGTGCCAGCAGTTTGGAGCGGGGTGGAGCTACGCAGTATTTT
NA | TRBJ1-6 | NA | TRBV6-6 | CASSYQRSNSPLHF | TGTGCCAGCAGTTACCAGAGATCTAATTCACCCCTCCACTTT
TRBD2 | TRBJ2-1 | NA | TRBV27 | CASSLWLADTSYNEQFF | TGTGCCAGCAGTCTTTGGCTAGCGGATACCTCCTACAATGAGCAGTTCTTC
NA | TRBJ2-3 | NA | TRBV7-9 | CASSLGTDNVRADTQYF | TGTGCCAGCAGCTTAGGGACCGACAACGTTAGGGCAGATACGCAGTATTTT
TRBD2 | TRBJ2-7 | few | TRBV20-1 | CSARKTGLAGHEQYF | TGCAGTGCTAGAAAAACGGGACTAGCGGGACACGAGCAGTACTTC
TRBD2 | TRBJ2-5 | once | TRBV20-1 | CSASGSSGRVVGTQYF | TGCAGTGCTAGCGGTTCTAGCGGGAGGGTGGTAGGGACCCAGTACTTC
TRBD1 | TRBJ1-1 | NA | TRBV10-2 | CASSESGQGRGNTEAFF | TGCGCCAGCAGTGAGTCGGGACAGGGGCGGGGGAACACTGAAGCTTTCTTT
NA | TRBJ1-6 | few | TRBV9 | CASSVGGGSSPLHF | TGTGCCAGCAGCGTAGGAGGGGGAAGTTCACCCCTCCACTTT
TRBD1 | TRBJ1-1 | NA | TRBV20-1 | CSAIQTNRGRAFF | TGCAGTGCTATCCAGACTAACAGGGGACGAGCTTTCTTT
NA | TRBJ2-5 | NA | TRBV28 | CASSLEGPGSDEQYF | TGTGCCAGCAGTTTAGAGGGCCCCGGTAGCGATGAGCAGTACTTC
NA | TRBJ1-6 | NA | TRBV7-6 | CASSPSDYSNSPLHF | TGTGCCAGCAGCCCCTCTGACTACTCAAATTCACCCCTCCACTTT
TRBD1 | TRBJ2-3 | once | TRBV3-1 | CASSQDWTGGLADTQYF | TGTGCCAGCAGCCAAGATTGGACAGGGGGCTTAGCAGATACGCAGTATTTT
TRBD2 | TRBJ2-1 | few | TRBV24-1 | CATSDPNLASGSYNEQFF | TGTGCCACCAGTGATCCAAATTTGGCTAGCGGGAGTTACAATGAGCAGTTCTTC
NA | TRBJ1-1 | NA | TRBV5-1 | CASSLEARFTEAFF | TGCGCCAGCAGCTTGGAGGCACGATTTACTGAAGCTTTCTTT
TRBD1 | TRBJ2-3 | NA | TRBV6-5 | CVTADRGPDTQYF | TGTGTCACCGCAGACAGGGGGCCAGATACGCAGTATTTT
NA | TRBJ2-7 | NA | TRBV7-9 | CASSFSATSYEQYF | TGTGCCAGCAGCTTCTCAGCGACCTCCTACGAGCAGTACTTC
TRBD2 | TRBJ2-5 | NA | TRBV20-1 | CSANSGGASETQYF | TGCAGTGCTAACAGCGGGGGGGCAAGCGAGACCCAGTACTTC
TRBD1 | TRBJ2-4 | NA | TRBV5-6 | CASSLWDRAKNIQYF | TGTGCCAGCAGCTTGTGGGACAGGGCCAAAAACATTCAGTACTTC
TRBD2 | TRBJ2-3 | few | TRBV20-1 | CSARDRAGRTDTQYF | TGCAGTGCTAGAGATCGAGCGGGAAGAACAGATACGCAGTATTTT
TRBD2 | TRBJ2-5 | NA | TRBV20-1 | CSARDWRGGYKETQYF | TGCAGTGCTAGAGATTGGCGCGGGGGGTACAAAGAGACCCAGTACTTC
TRBD1 | TRBJ1-2 | NA | TRBV29-1 | CSVDPGQGVGEMYGYTF | TGCAGCGTTGACCCCGGACAGGGGGTAGGGGAGATGTATGGCTACACCTTC
TRBD1 | TRBJ1-2 | few | TRBV5-1 | CASSLGDRNGYTF | TGCGCCAGCAGCTTGGGGGACAGGAATGGCTACACCTTC
NA | TRBJ1-2 | few | TRBV20-1 | CSRLKHVYGYTF | TGCAGTCGACTAAAACACGTATATGGCTACACCTTC